The TCR beta chain under discussion was sequenced for a study of read filtering for tumor transcriptome and immune sequencing. The germline V and J ends were trimmed by 2 bases and 0 bases, with 10 bases remaining between them. The CDR3 is made up of 15 amino acids. CDR1 MNHEY and CDR2 SVGEGT come from the germline V gene. Molecular barcoded adaptors covering alpha/delta and beta/gamma chains were used on roughly 400 ng RNA. TCRdb recomputed calls from the reads with MiXCR, one row per CDR3 protein. Here the sample spans about 63,000 distinct CDR3 sequences, about 14% being singletons. This clonotype appeared many times.

The clonotype was recovered from a donor aged 40 or older with multiple myeloma. The material sequenced was a population of CD138-negative cells sorted from bone marrow. The genes are TRBV6-2 or TRBV6-3 and TRBJ1-1; maybe TRBD1 (5 bases). The CDR3 DNA sequence: TGTGCCAGCAGTTACCCGGACATCATGAACACTGAAGCTTTCTTT. Its protein is CASSYPDIMNTEAFF.